This entry describes one T cell receptor beta chain. The antigen this receptor binds is unknown. Base qualities were left out, and no much larger clone turns up one base away. This sample was included in a study of CD8 T cells in ankylosing spondylitis (dated 2017 in TCRdb). General notes on the study: To find TCR variants linked to disease, the study profiled T cell receptor beta repertoires in ankylosing spondylitis patients and healthy donors. Samples of peripheral blood were taken, and for ankylosing spondylitis patients, synovial fluid was collected as well. In total, the full study cohort was made up of approximately 99 healthy donors and approximately 24 ankylosing spondylitis patients.

CDR1 SEHNR and CDR2 FQNEAQ are derived from the germline V gene (reference sequence). The V and J ends are trimmed by 3 bases and 5 bases, leaving 16 bases between them. The CDR3 measures 15 amino acids from cysteine to phenylalanine. The sequence is cut down to CDR3 DNA, 45 bases in frame from base 1. General conclusions and limits of the study: The disease-linked clones were reported as significantly enriched in matched synovial fluid samples from ankylosing spondylitis patients. A CD8+ phenotype was shown by the disease-linked clones, which were found at relatively low frequencies in peripheral blood. Some TCR beta motif variants had previously been reported in synovial fluid and blood of reactive arthritis patients, which suggested common disease-initiation mechanisms. Blood from ankylosing spondylitis patients appeared to be characterized by a TCR beta motif made up of several highly homologous amino acid variants.

TCRdb lists the instrument as Illumina HiSeq 2500. Quantitative 5'-RACE with molecular barcodes was used to prepare TCR beta libraries. Per the original workflow: A new computational method, built on a probabilistic model of VDJ rearrangement, was used to identify disease-linked TCR variants. The raw public data were reprocessed by TCRdb itself: fastp quality trimming at Q25, MiXCR clonotype calling, in-frame beta chains only. Rows are combined by CDR3 protein, so each entry shows the most common genes and DNA. TCRdb's processing, not the authors', yielded these V and J calls. In this sample the table shows 350,000 to 400,000 distinct CDR3 sequences, 20% to 25% of which occur a single time. The ten most abundant clones make up around 12% of the sample.

Recombination connected TRBV7-9 to TRBJ2-5; a weak D assignment points to TRBD2 (6 bases agree). The origin of this receptor is a male donor with ankylosing spondylitis or in good health (not recorded which). The sequencing input was blood, either unsorted or a sorted T cell fraction (not recorded which). The bases read TGTGCCAGCAGCTTCCCCCCGGCTGGGGGGGAGACCCAGTACTTC. Translation gives CASSFPPAGGETQYF.